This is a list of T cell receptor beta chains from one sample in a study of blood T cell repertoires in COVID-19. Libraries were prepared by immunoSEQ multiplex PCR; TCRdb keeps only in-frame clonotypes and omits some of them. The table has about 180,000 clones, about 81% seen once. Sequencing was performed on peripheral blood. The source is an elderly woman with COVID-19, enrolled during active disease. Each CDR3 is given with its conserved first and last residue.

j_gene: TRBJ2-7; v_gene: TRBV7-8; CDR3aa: CASSLDPGYEIYEQYF
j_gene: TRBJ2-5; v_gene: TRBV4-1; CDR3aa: CASSQDRAGVYQETQYF
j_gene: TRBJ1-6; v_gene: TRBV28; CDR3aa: CASSFPRPNSPLHF
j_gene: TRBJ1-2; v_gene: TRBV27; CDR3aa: CASRTRGEGYGYTF
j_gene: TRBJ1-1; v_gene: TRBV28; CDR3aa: CASRRNTEAFF
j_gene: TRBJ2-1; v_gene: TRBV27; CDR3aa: CASSLYRGIFYNEQFF
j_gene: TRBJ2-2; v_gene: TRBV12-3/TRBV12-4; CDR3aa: CASSFDRAGELFF
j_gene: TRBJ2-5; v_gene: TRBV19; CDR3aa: CASRSGQGETQYF
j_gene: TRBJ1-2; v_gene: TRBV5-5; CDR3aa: CASSLEVSYGYTF
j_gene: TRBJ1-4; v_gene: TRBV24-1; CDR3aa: CATSEGDPANEKLFF
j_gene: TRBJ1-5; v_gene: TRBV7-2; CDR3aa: CASSAETGLQHF
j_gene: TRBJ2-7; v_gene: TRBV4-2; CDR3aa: CASSQDGTSGYEQYF
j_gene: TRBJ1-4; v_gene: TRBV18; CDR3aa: CASSPYGTGNEKLFF
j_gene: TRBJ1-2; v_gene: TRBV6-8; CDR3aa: CASSCPHRDRESVPYGYTF
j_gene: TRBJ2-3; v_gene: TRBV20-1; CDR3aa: CSASGGTTDTQYF
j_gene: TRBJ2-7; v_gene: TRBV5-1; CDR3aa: CASSLDSGPYEQYF
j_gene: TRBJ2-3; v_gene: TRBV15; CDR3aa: CATSRDLEVSTDTQYF
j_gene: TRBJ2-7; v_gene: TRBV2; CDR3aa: CASTPDLYTAEQYF
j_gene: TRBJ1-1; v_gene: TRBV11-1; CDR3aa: CASSAGFDTEAFF
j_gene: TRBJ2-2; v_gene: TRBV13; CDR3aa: CASSPSGGTRTGELFF
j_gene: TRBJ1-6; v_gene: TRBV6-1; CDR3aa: CASSETGVGAGLSLHF
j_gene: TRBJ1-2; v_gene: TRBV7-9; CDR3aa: CASSPGGGAGYGYTF
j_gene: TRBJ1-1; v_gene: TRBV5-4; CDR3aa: CASSSTRNTEAFF
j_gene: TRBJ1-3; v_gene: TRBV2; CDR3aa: CACSGDRGWDTIYF
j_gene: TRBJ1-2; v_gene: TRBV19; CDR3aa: CASSPTGEGYTF
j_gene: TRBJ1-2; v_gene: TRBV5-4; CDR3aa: CASSSGGTGQKTNYGYTF
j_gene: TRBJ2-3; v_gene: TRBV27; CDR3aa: CASSLTAPSGRALDTQYF
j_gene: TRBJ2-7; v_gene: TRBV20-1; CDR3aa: CSASWGRRDEQYF
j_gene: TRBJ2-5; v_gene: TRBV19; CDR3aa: CASSILTGSGETQYF
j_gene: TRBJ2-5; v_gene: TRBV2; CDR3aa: CATKGAHLEETQYF
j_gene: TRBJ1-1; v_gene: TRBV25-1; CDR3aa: CASSATPGQKNTEAFF
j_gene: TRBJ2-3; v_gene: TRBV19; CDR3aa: CASRGETSGSVVGTDTQYF
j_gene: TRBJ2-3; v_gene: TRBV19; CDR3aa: CASSTRRPRGRGDTDTQYF
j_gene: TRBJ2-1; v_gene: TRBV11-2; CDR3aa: CASSFERDLWNEQFF
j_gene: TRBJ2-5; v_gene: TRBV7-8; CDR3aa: CASSLVSSPIQTQYF
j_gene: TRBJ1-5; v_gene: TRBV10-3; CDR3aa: CATSRDNGQPQHF
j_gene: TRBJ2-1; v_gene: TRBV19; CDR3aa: CASSAVGAGNEQFF
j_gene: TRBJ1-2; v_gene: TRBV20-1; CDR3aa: CSAWDRAYLF
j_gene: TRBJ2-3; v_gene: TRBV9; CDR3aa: CASSVAGPGSTDTQYF
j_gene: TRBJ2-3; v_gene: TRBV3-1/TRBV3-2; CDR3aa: CAVRSGSTDTQYF
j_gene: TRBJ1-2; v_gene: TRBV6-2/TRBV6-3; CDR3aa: CASSTPADRIDKVNYGYTF
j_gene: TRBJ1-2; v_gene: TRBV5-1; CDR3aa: CASSLGDRGYTF
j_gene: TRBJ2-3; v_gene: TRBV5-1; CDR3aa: CASSYLAELRTDTQYF
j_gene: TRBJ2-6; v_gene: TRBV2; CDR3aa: CASRQDSGANVLTF
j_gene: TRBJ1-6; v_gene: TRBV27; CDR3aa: CASSLIRDPGGNSPLHF
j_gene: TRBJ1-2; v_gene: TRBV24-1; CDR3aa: CATSDFDRNGYTF
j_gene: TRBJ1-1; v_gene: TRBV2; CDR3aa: CASSEAWWEAKGLMNTEAFF
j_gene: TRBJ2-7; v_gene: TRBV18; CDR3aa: CASSPRTGVYDEQYF
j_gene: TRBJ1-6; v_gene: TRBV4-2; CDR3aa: CASSQGSQGANSPLHF
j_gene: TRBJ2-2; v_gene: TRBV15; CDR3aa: CATSRGAGIGTGELFF
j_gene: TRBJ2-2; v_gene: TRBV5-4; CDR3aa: CASSHPGGSTGELFF
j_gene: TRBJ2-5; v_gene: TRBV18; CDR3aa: CASSPQGQLQETQYF
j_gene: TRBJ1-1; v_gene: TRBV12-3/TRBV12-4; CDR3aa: CASSFQANTEAFF
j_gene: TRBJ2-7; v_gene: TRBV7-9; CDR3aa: CASSPPGTSTGEQYF
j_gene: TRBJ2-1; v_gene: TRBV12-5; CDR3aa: CASGLGGASYNEQFF